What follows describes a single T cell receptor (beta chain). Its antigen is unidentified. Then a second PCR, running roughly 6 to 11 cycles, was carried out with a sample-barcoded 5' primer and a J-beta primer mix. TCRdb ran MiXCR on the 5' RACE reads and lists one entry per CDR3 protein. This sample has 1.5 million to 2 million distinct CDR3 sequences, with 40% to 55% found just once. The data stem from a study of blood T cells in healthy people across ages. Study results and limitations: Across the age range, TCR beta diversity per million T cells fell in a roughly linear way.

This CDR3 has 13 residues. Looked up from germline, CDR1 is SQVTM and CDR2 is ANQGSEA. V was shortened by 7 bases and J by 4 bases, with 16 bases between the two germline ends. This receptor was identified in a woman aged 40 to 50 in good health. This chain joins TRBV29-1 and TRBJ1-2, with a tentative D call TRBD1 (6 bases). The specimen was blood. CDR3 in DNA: TGCAGCGCCGAGAGGGGACAAAGCTATGGCTACACCTTC. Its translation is CSAERGQSYGYTF.